This TCR beta chain originates from a study of cytomegalovirus exposure and HLA in healthy donors. Concerning this clone itself: What it binds is unknown.

The CDR3 totals 13 residues. V was pared by 4 bases and J by 6 bases, with 6 bases of the junction left unmatched. CDR1 is MGHRA and CDR2 is YSYEKL in the germline V gene. Vbeta (60) and Jbeta (13) primers were used in the PCR. The table came from immunoSEQ multiplex PCR; TCRdb's copy has only in-frame clones and leaves some out. Among approximately 280,000 clones listed, 70% to 90% were seen once. The study, taken as a whole, reports: In a later analysis, TCR association rates varied by HLA locus: DRB1 most, HLA-C fewest. There were some V segments, including TRBV6-2 and TRBV6-3, excluded as indistinguishable. Per published accounts, TCR beta sequences correctly predicted the HLA-A and HLA-B alleles of most subjects.

The TCR originated in a woman aged 18-30 years in good health and CMV-seronegative. The chain is built from TRBV4-1 and TRBJ2-7; 7 positions match TRBD2. Sequenced input: PBMCs. CDR3 residues: CASSLGEGGEQYF. The CDR3 region has the DNA TGCGCCAGCAGCCTAGGGGAGGGTGGCGAGCAGTACTTC.